The 18 T cell receptor beta chains in this list originate from one sample, sequenced in a study of cytomegalovirus exposure and HLA in healthy donors (dated by TCRdb to 2017 to 2019). The library was prepared using the immunoSEQ multiplex PCR assay. For the multiplex PCR, a mixture combining 60 forward primers for TCR Vbeta segments and 13 reverse primers for TCR Jbeta segments was used. Not all clones reach the TCRdb copy of this immuneACCESS table, which keeps in-frame sequences only. Checked studies attribute under half of the gap to unresolved V genes and leave the rest unexplained. Counted in this sample were over 150,000 clones; 70% to 80% of them appeared once. The ten biggest clones cover less than 4.5% of the sample. Sequencing was performed on PBMCs. The receptors derive from a woman aged 60-75 years in good health and CMV-seropositive.

The chain carries TRBV5-6 and TRBJ2-3; no reliable D call. The V gene's germline CDR1 is SGHDT and CDR2 YYEEEE. This CDR3 has 15 amino acids. Trimming left V 0 bases short and J 1 base short, with 9 bases between. CDR3: CASSLGRRGTDTQYF. The CDR3 nucleotides read TGTGCCAGCAGCTTGGGCAGGCGAGGCACAGATACGCAGTATTTT. Using reference TRBV5-6 and TRBJ2-3 for the parts outside the CDR3, the full variable domain is DAGVTQSPTHLIKTRGQQVTLRCSPKSGHDTVSWYQQALGQGPQFIFQYYEEEERQRGNFPDRFSGHQFPNYSSELNVNALLLGDSALYLCASSLGRRGTDTQYFGPGTRLTVL.

Only one count was recorded for this clone. The J gene is TRBJ2-7, the V gene TRBV6-6; D perhaps matches TRBD1 (6 bases). CDR1 is MNHNY, CDR2 SVGAGI, per germline (reference sequence). This CDR3 spans 13 amino acids. V was cut by 11 bases and J by 4 bases, with 18 bases left in between. The CDR3 coding sequence is TGTGCCGTCCAACTGGGGGCGAAGTACGAGCAGTACTTC. Amino acid sequence: CAVQLGAKYEQYF.

This clone was observed a handful of times. The rearrangement links TRBV7-8 to TRBJ1-1; D is ambiguous. V gave up 0 bases and J gave up 2 bases, with 16 bases separating them. The CDR3 runs 17 residues. Germline V gene sequence: CDR1 SGHVS, CDR2 FQNEAQ. As DNA, the CDR3 is TGTGCCAGCAGCTTAGCTAGGTTTACAGACCTCAACACTGAAGCTTTCTTT. Its protein product is CASSLARFTDLNTEAFF.

The chain links TRBV6-1 to TRBJ1-5; tentatively, D is TRBD1 (6 bases). The V and J ends lost 7 bases and 0 bases respectively, with 10 bases between them. This CDR3 has 14 residues. In germline, CDR1 is MNHNS, CDR2 SASEGT. The CDR3 DNA is TGTGCCAGCAATCCACAGGGTAGCAATCAGCCCCAGCATTTT. This codes for CASNPQGSNQPQHF.

The chain links TRBV4-2 to TRBJ2-7; 7 nucleotides line up with TRBD1. The CDR3 has 14 amino acids. The J segment lost 7 bases and the V segment lost 4 bases, leaving 10 bases of the junction unmatched. Germline assignment: CDR1 LGHNA and CDR2 YNFKEQ. CDR3 residues: CASSPDRSLGEQYF. CDR3 DNA sequence: TGTGCCAGCAGCCCGGACAGGAGCCTTGGGGAGCAGTACTTC.

This clone was detected only a few times. This chain links TRBV12-5 with TRBJ2-3; 7 bases line up with TRBD2. Germline V CDR1 and CDR2: LGHNT, FRNRAP. V gave up 3 bases and J gave up 0 bases; unmatched junction bases: 0. The CDR3 consists of 14 residues. CDR3 residues: CASGLAGSTDTQYF. In DNA, the CDR3 is TGTGCTAGTGGTTTAGCGGGGAGCACAGATACGCAGTATTTT.

The sample holds one count of this clone. V gene TRBV4-2 combines with J gene TRBJ2-5, with 7 nucleotides matching TRBD2. Losses at the gene ends were 1 base for V and 5 bases for J; bases not matched to a gene: 4. Germline-derived CDR1 and CDR2 are LGHNA and YNFKEQ. The CDR3 loop spans 14 amino acids. The CDR3 is CASSQGFGGETQYF. Here the CDR3 DNA reads TGTGCCAGCAGCCAAGGTTTCGGGGGGGAGACCCAGTACTTC.

The chain joins TRBV19 to TRBJ1-1; tentative D call: TRBD1 (5 bases). This CDR3 has 17 amino acids. The ends were cut back, 2 bases at V and 11 bases at J, with 27 bases in the middle. Germline CDR1 LNHDA, CDR2 SQIVND (reference sequence). The CDR3 sequence is CASSILNPTPTVVVAFF. CDR3 DNA: TGTGCCAGTAGTATACTCAATCCTACCCCGACAGTGGTGGTGGCTTTCTTT.

As for this clone: Other DNA sequences within the sample encode an identical CDR3. The chain recombines TRBV6-5 with TRBJ2-2; D is unclear. This CDR3 contains 14 residues. Germline V CDR1 and CDR2: MNHEY, SVGAGI. V lost 1 base and J lost 1, with 4 bases in between. The CDR3 DNA sequence: TGTGCCAGCAGTTACTTCCAGAACACCGGGGAGCTGTTTTTT. Its translation: CASSYFQNTGELFF.

The chain uses TRBV5-4 and TRBJ2-4, with D possibly TRBD2 on 5 matching bases. This CDR3 has 14 amino acids. V was pared by 3 bases and J by 8 bases, with 15 bases between. CDR1 is SGHNT and CDR2 is YYREEE in the germline V gene (reference sequence). The CDR3 DNA is TGTGCCAGCAGCTCGGAGGCGGAAAGTGACATTCAGTACTTC. This translates into CASSSEAESDIQYF.

The rearrangement uses TRBV6-5 and TRBJ2-6; D not certain. Trimming cost V 6 bases and J 1 base, with 4 bases left between them. The CDR3 length is 13 residues. CDR1 and CDR2 from the germline V gene are MNHEY and SVGAGI. In DNA form, the CDR3 reads TGTGCCAGCAGCCGGTCTGGGGCCAACGTCCTGACTTTC. As protein: CASSRSGANVLTF.

The genes are TRBV4-2 and TRBJ2-1, with TRBD2 matching 9 bases. This CDR3 comprises 16 residues. Per the germline V gene, CDR1 is LGHNA and CDR2 is YNFKEQ. Unmatched junction bases numbered 5, after V lost 5 bases and J lost 0 bases. The CDR3 DNA reads as TGTGCCAGCAGCAGAATAGCGGGAGACTCCTACAATGAGCAGTTCTTC. It yields the protein CASSRIAGDSYNEQFF.

The chain links TRBV5-1 to TRBJ2-5, with 7 bases identical to TRBD1. Germline V gene data show CDR1 as SGHRS and CDR2 as YFSETQ. There are 14 residues in the CDR3. Trimming at V came to 4 bases and at J to 0 bases, leaving 3 bases not matched to a gene. The chain's CDR3 is CASSPGQNQETQYF. CDR3 coding DNA: TGCGCCAGCAGCCCGGGACAGAACCAAGAGACCCAGTACTTC.

This clone was observed a handful of times. This chain connects TRBV6-5 to TRBJ1-2, with 9 bases aligning to TRBD1. J gave up 6 bases and V 2 bases, and 4 bases lay outside the gene matches. The germline gives CDR1 MNHEY, CDR2 SVGAGI. This CDR3 spans 14 amino acids. The CDR3 is CASSYRGQGNGYTF. The CDR3 nucleotides read TGTGCCAGCAGTTACCGGGGACAGGGTAATGGCTACACCTTC.

This clone was seen only a few times. This rearrangement joins TRBV6-6 to TRBJ1-4; a weak D match, TRBD1 (6 bases). From germline, CDR1 is MNHNY and CDR2 SVGAGI (reference sequence). There are 13 residues in the CDR3. V lost 2 bases and J lost 10, with 11 bases in between. CDR3 DNA: TGTGCCAGCAGTTACAGGGGGACCGGAAAACTGTTTTTT. Its translation: CASSYRGTGKLFF.

This clone was observed a handful of times. The rearrangement uses TRBV4-1 and TRBJ2-3; no reliable D call. The CDR3 consists of 16 residues. The V end lost 1 base, the J end lost 2 bases, and 13 bases lay between the germline ends. The V gene's germline CDR1 is MGHRA and CDR2 YSYEKL. The CDR3 nucleotides read TGCGCCAGCAGCCAAGGCGCGCGAATCTTCACAGATACGCAGTATTTT. Its translation: CASSQGARIFTDTQYF.

In this sample, this clone turned up a few times. The V and J genes are TRBV29-1 and TRBJ2-7; a possible D gene is TRBD1 (7 bases). Germline V gene data show CDR1 as SQVTM and CDR2 as ANQGSEA. The CDR3 totals 16 residues. Trimming took 6 bases from V and 3 from J, leaving 24 bases between them. CDR3: CSVTPGGAGGGYEQYF. The CDR3 region has the DNA TGCAGCGTCACTCCTGGAGGGGCAGGGGGTGGCTACGAGCAGTACTTC.

In this sample, this clone turned up once. The J gene is TRBJ1-6, the V gene TRBV5-1; D is undetermined. The CDR3 has 15 amino acids. Trimming cost V 2 bases and J 5 bases, with 11 bases left between them. CDR1 and CDR2 (germline): SGHRS, YFSETQ. The CDR3 loop is CASSFGERDNSPLHF. The CDR3 DNA reads TGCGCCAGCAGCTTCGGGGAGAGGGATAATTCACCCCTCCACTTT.